This TCR beta chain was sequenced for a study of identical twins. Study-level points and caveats: Abundant beta clonotypes from cord blood had fewer insertions, unlike memory repertoires, which showed none. Part of the zero-insertion signal could reflect confounding by invariant MAIT and iNKT cells.

A universal primer site was created by template switching, with the cDNA bearing unique molecular identifiers. TCRdb analysed the 5' RACE reads with MiXCR anew, one entry per CDR3 protein. The data hold fewer than 550,000 distinct CDR3 sequences, with over 11% observed a single time. Trimming at V came to 2 bases and at J to 8 bases, leaving 10 bases not matched to a gene. Per the germline V gene, CDR1 is SGHTA and CDR2 is FQGNSA. The CDR3 sequence is 17 residues long. This clonotype was observed at least ten times. Its antigen remains unknown. The same data also went into a second study, on yellow fever vaccine responses in identical twins. Turning to that study: Twins showed a vaccine T cell response that reportedly seemed partly convergent, partly personalized.

The V gene is TRBV7-2, the J gene TRBJ2-1, with 12 bases identical to TRBD2. The receptor comes from a woman between 18 and 30 years old in good health. Sequenced sample: CD4+ T cells sorted from blood. Here the CDR3 reads CASSLWDSGLAGDEQFF. For the CDR3, the DNA is TGTGCCAGCAGCTTATGGGACTCGGGACTAGCGGGTGATGAGCAGTTCTTC.